Listed here are 10 T cell receptor beta chains from one sample, sequenced in a study of blood T cell repertoires in COVID-19. This table comes from immunoSEQ multiplex PCR, and its TCRdb copy is limited to in-frame clones, with some not included. The sample lists around 440,000 clones, about 91% occurring once. Sequences were obtained from peripheral blood. All receptors come from a woman in her forties or fifties with COVID-19, enrolled during active disease.

This rearrangement joins TRBV19 to TRBJ1-3; D is undetermined. CDR3 length: 18 residues. Between the trimmed V and J ends, which lost 1 base and 0 bases, there was a span of 16 bases. Looked up from germline, CDR1 is LNHDA and CDR2 is SQIVND (reference sequence). CDR3 coding DNA: TGTGCCAGTAGTATAGGATCAGCTAGTCTCGCCTCTGGAAACACCATATATTTT. Protein product: CASSIGSASLASGNTIYF. Full variable domain (rest looked up from reference TRBV19 and TRBJ1-3): DGGITQSPKYLFRKEGQNVTLSCEQNLNHDAMYWYRQDPGQGLRLIYYSQIVNDFQKGDIAEGYSVSREKKESFPLTVTSAQKNPTAFYLCASSIGSASLASGNTIYFGEGSWLTVV.

The gene calls are TRBV27 and TRBJ2-1; no definite D call. CDR3 size: 16 residues. Germline CDR1 and CDR2: MNHEY and SMNVEV (reference sequence). Trimming removed 2 bases from V and 0 bases from J, with 11 bases in between. CDR3 nucleotide sequence: TGTGCCAGCAGTTTAATGTGGCGGAGCTCCTACAATGAGCAGTTCTTC. This sequence encodes CASSLMWRSSYNEQFF.

The chain recombines TRBV7-3 with TRBJ2-7; D unclear. Trimming stripped 0 bases from V and 0 bases from J, with 9 bases between. The CDR3 is 15 amino acids. Germline V gene data show CDR1 as SGHTA and CDR2 as FQGTGA. The CDR3 loop is CASSLTGQSSYEQYF. The CDR3 nucleotides read TGTGCCAGCAGCTTAACGGGCCAGTCCTCCTACGAGCAGTACTTC.

The genes are TRBV6-5 and TRBJ1-4, with TRBD1 identical over 7 bases. V was pared by 6 bases and J by 6 bases, with 7 bases of the junction left unmatched. This CDR3 is built from 14 residues. Per germline, CDR1 MNHEY and CDR2 SVGAGI. The CDR3 DNA reads TGTGCCAGCAGACTTCAGGGGGGAGATGAAAAACTGTTTTTT. It codes for CASRLQGGDEKLFF.

The chain carries TRBV5-1 and TRBJ1-1, with 10 bases aligning to TRBD1. V shed 5 bases and J 3 bases; nucleotides not matched to a gene: 4. The germline V gene encodes CDR1 SGHRS and CDR2 YFSETQ. The CDR3 totals 14 residues. CDR3 bases: TGCGCCAGCAGATTGACAGGGGGCCACACTGAAGCTTTCTTT. This sequence encodes CASRLTGGHTEAFF.

The gene calls are TRBV5-3 and TRBJ2-1, with TRBD1 matching over 7 bases. TRBV5-3 is classed as an ORF, of uncertain function. CDR3 size: 19 residues. Trimming at V came to 4 bases and at J to 1 base, leaving 17 bases not matched to a gene. In nucleotides, the CDR3 is TGTGCCAGAAGCCCCGGACAGGTCCCGATAATTCGATCCTACAATGAGCAGTTCTTC. Its translation is CARSPGQVPIIRSYNEQFF.

The chain joins TRBV19 to TRBJ1-5; D gene ambiguous. V lost 9 bases and J 2 bases, leaving 11 bases between the germline ends. Germline V lookup: CDR1 LNHDA, CDR2 SQIVND (reference sequence). This CDR3 is 13 amino acids long. This chain's CDR3 is CASQTPGNQPQHF. The CDR3 nucleotides are TGTGCCAGCCAAACCCCGGGCAATCAGCCCCAGCATTTT.

The V call is TRBV5-6, the J call TRBJ2-7; the match to TRBD2 covers 7 bases. This CDR3 region has 14 residues. Trimming removed 4 bases from V and 2 bases from J; junction bases left unmatched: 6. The germline CDR1 and CDR2 sequences are SGHDT and YYEEEE. Here the CDR3 reads CASSTTGTTYEQYF. The DNA of the CDR3 is TGTGCCAGCAGCACTACCGGGACTACCTACGAGCAGTACTTC.

This clone was seen a handful of times. The J gene is TRBJ1-3, the V gene TRBV6-5; 7 nucleotides align to TRBD1. With 5 bases clipped from V and 4 bases from J, the junction kept 8 bases outside the gene matches. This CDR3 comprises 15 residues. Germline V gene data show CDR1 as MNHEY and CDR2 as SVGAGI. CDR3: CASSIRGRIGNTIYF. The CDR3 coding sequence is TGTGCCAGCAGTATAAGGGGGCGAATAGGAAACACCATATATTTT.

The CDR3 bases are TGTGCCAGCAGCCGCTCACTAGCGGATACGCAGTATTTT. This translates into CASSRSLADTQYF. This chain uses TRBV14 with TRBJ2-3, with 7 nucleotides matching TRBD2. This CDR3 comprises 13 residues. The trim removed 4 bases at V and 6 bases at J, leaving 4 bases unmatched. CDR1 is SGHDN and CDR2 is FVKESK in the germline V gene.